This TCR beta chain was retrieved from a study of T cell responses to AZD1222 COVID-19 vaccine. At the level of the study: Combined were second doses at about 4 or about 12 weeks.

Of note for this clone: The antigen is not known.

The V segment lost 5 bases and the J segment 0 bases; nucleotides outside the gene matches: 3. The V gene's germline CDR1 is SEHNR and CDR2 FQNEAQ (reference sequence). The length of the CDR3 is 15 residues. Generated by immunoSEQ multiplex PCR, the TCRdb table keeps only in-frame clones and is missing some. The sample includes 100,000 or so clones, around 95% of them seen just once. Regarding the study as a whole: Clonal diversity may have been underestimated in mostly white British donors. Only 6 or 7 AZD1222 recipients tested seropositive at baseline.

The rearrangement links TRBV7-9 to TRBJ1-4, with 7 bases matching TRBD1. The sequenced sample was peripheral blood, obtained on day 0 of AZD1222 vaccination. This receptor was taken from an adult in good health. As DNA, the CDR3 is TGTGCCAGCAGCGTTGGACAGGCAACTAATGAAAAACTGTTTTTT. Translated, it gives CASSVGQATNEKLFF.